The clone carrying this T cell receptor beta chain showed up many times. The antigen is not known. Since the library was made to target alpha chains, this beta chain is a stray read and its abundance is not meaningful. Each TCR cDNA molecule carried a unique molecular identifier. TCRdb analysed the 5' RACE reads with MiXCR anew, one entry per CDR3 protein. The sample includes around 12,000 distinct CDR3 sequences, about 6% of them seen just once. The CDR3 covers 12 residues. Between the trimmed V and J ends, which lost 3 bases and 7 bases, there was a span of 9 bases. CDR1 MDHEN and CDR2 SYDVKM come from the germline V gene. The record originates from a study of spatial heterogeneity in lung cancer. Study context: A strong correlation was found between TCR transcript counts in tumor regions and a T cell module score derived from matched bulk RNA-seq.

Study conclusions and caveats: Counts that tracked tumor mutation counts were those of expanded intratumoral alpha and beta TCRs.

The time point here: sample taken at primary tumor resection. The genes are TRBV28 and TRBJ2-5; the D is unclear. This TCR came from a female donor with early-stage non-small cell lung cancer. Sequencing was performed on lung tumor tissue, taken at surgery. CDR3 region: CASSLSRVTQYF. The CDR3, as DNA: TGTGCCAGCAGTTTGAGCCGGGTGACCCAGTACTTC.